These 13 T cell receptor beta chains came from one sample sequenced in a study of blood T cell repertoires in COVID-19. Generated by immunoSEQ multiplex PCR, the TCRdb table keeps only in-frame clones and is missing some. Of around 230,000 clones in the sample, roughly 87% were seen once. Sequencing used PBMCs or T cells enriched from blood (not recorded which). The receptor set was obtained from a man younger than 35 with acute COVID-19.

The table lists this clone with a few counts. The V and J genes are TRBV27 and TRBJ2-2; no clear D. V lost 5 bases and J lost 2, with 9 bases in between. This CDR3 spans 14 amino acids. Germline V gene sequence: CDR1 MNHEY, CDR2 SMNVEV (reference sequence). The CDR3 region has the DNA TGTGCCAGCAGTAGATACTACAACACCGGGGAGCTGTTTTTT. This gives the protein CASSRYYNTGELFF.

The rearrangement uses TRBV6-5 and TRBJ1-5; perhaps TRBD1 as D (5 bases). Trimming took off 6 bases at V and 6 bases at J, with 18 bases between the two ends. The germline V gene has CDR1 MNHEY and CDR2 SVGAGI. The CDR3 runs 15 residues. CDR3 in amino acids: CASRGGTSWFQPQHF. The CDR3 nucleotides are TGTGCCAGCAGGGGGGGTACGAGTTGGTTTCAGCCCCAGCATTTT.

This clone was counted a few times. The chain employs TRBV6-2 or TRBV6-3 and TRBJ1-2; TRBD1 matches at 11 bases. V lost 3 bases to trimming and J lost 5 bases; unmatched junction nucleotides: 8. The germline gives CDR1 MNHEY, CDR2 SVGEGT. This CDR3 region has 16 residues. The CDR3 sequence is CASSYLGQGEEYGYTF. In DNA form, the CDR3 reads TGTGCCAGCAGTTATCTGGGACAGGGGGAAGAATATGGCTACACCTTC.

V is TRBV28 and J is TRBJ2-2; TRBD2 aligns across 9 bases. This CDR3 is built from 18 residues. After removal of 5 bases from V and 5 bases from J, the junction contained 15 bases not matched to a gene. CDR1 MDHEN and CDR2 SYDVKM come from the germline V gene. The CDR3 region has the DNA TGTGCCAGCAGTGCCCCGGGGCGGGAGGGCCTTGAGACCGGGGAGCTGTTTTTT. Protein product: CASSAPGREGLETGELFF.

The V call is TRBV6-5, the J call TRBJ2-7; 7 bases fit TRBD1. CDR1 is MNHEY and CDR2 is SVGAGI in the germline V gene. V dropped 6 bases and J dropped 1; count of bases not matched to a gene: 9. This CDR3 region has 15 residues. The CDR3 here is CASRHKPGQSYEQYF. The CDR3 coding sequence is TGTGCCAGCAGGCACAAACCGGGACAGTCCTACGAGCAGTACTTC.

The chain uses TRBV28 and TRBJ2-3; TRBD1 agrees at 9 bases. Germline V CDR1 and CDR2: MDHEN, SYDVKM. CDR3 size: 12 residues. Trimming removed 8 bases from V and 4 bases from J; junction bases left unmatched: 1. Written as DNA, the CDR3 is TGTGCCAGCCGGACAGGGGCAGATACGCAGTATTTT. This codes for CASRTGADTQYF.

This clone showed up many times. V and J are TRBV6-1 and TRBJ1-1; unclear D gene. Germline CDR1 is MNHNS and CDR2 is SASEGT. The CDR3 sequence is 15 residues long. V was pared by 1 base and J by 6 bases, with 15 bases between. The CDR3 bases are TGTGCCAGCAGTGAAGGTCTCGAGGGTGTCGCTGAAGCTTTCTTT. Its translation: CASSEGLEGVAEAFF.

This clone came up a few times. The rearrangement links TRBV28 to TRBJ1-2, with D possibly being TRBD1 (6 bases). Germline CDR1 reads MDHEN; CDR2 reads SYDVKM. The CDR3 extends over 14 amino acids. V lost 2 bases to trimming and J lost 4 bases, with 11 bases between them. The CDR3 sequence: CASSLQSGAYGYTF. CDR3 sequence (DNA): TGTGCCAGCAGTTTACAGTCAGGGGCCTATGGCTACACCTTC.

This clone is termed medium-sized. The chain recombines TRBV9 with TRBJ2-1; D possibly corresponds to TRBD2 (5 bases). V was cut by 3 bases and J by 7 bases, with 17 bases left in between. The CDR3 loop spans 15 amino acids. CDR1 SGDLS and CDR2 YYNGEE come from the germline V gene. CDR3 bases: TGTGCCAGCAGCGAAAGCTTCTCGGCGGGTAATGAGCAGTTCTTC. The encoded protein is CASSESFSAGNEQFF.

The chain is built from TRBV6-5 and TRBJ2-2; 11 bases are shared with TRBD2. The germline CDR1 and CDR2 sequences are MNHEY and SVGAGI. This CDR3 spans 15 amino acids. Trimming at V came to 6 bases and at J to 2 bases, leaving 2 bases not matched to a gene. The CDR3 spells CASRGTSGNTGELFF. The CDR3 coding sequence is TGTGCCAGCAGAGGGACTAGCGGTAACACCGGGGAGCTGTTTTTT.

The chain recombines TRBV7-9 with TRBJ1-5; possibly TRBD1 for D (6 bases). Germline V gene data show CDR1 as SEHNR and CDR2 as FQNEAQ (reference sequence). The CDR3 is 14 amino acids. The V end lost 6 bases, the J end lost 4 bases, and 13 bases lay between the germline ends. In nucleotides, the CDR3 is TGTGCCAGCAGTTCTGAGGACAGAAATCAGCCCCAGCATTTT. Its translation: CASSSEDRNQPQHF.

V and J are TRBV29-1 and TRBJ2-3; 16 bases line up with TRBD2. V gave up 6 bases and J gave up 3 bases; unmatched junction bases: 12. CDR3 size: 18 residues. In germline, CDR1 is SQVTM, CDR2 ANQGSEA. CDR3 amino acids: CSVTAGTSGRAVTDTQYF. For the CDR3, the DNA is TGCAGCGTCACCGCCGGGACTAGCGGGAGGGCCGTGACAGATACGCAGTATTTT.

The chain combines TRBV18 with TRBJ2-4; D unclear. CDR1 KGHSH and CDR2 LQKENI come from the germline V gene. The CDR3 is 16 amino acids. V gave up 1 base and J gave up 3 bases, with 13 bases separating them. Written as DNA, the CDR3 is TGTGCCAGCTCACCACTGACGGGTCGAGGCAAAAACATTCAGTACTTC. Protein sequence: CASSPLTGRGKNIQYF.